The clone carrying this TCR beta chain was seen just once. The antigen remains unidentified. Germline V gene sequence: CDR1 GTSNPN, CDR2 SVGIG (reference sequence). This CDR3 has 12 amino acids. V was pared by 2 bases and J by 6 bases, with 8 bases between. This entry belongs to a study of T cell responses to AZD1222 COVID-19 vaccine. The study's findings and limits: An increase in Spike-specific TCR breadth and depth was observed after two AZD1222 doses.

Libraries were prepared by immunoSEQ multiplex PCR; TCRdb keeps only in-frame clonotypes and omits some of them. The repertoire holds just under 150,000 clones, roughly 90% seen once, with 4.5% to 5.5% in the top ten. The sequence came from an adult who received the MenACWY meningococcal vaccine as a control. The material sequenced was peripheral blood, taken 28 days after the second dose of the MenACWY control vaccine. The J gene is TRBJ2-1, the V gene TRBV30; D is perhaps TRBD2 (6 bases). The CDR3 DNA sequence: TGTGCCTGGAGTATGGGGGGCAATGAGCAGTTCTTC. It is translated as CAWSMGGNEQFF.